The 26 T cell receptor beta chains in this list originate from one sample, sequenced in a study of blood T cells in healthy people across ages. It was with a sample-barcoded 5' primer and a J-beta primer mix that a second PCR of roughly 7 to 12 cycles was run. Each CDR3 protein gets one entry after TCRdb re-called the 5' RACE reads with MiXCR. The sample lists hundreds of thousands of distinct CDR3 sequences; around 40% were seen once. Sequenced input: blood. These receptors all come from a woman aged 60-70 years in good health.

The table lists this clonotype with many counts. This sequence joins TRBV4-2 and TRBJ2-7, with a possible D match to TRBD2 (5 bases). V was clipped by 4 bases and J by 4 bases, with 23 bases between them. Germline CDR1 is LGHNA and CDR2 is YNFKEQ. This CDR3 comprises 17 residues. The CDR3 protein is CASSPMGSSPRRYEQYF. The CDR3 DNA follows: TGTGCCAGCAGCCCAATGGGGTCGAGTCCCAGGAGGTACGAGCAGTACTTC.

This clonotype was seen ten or more times. This sequence joins TRBV7-2 and TRBJ1-2; TRBD1 matches at 7 bases. The V gene's germline CDR1 is SGHTA and CDR2 FQGNSA. The CDR3 is 13 amino acids. V lost 4 bases and J lost 8; bases outside the gene matches: 7. Written as DNA, the CDR3 is TGTGCCAGCAGCTCCGAGCACAGGGGAGGCTACACCTTC. It specifies CASSSEHRGGYTF.

The chain uses TRBV4-1 and TRBJ2-7, with TRBD1 matching 7 bases. The CDR3 length is 14 residues. Losses at the gene ends were 1 base for V and 10 bases for J; bases not matched to a gene: 10. Germline V lookup: CDR1 MGHRA, CDR2 YSYEKL. CDR3 bases: TGCGCCAGCAGCCAAGGAGGGGGCCAAGAGGCCCAGTACTTC. Amino acids: CASSQGGGQEAQYF.

This sequence joins TRBV2 and TRBJ2-4; D call uncertain. The tail of the sequence fits TRBJ2-7 better, so the J call may be wrong. Germline CDR1 is SNHLY and CDR2 is FYNNEI. There are 13 residues in the CDR3. CDR3 DNA sequence: TGTGCCAGCAGTGCGGACGCCCCCAACGAGCAGTACTTC. Translating gives CASSADAPNEQYF.

This clonotype has only a few counts. V and J are TRBV4-3 and TRBJ2-3, with 9 bases matching TRBD2. Germline-derived CDR1 and CDR2 are LGHNA and YSLEER. Trimming at V came to 1 base and at J to 6 bases, leaving 5 bases not matched to a gene. There are 15 residues in the CDR3. CDR3 DNA: TGCGCCAGCAGCCAAGTCGGCGGGAGGGCTGATACGCAGTATTTT. It yields the protein CASSQVGGRADTQYF.

CDR3 loop: CSARDLVASGRGSYNEQFF. CDR3 coding DNA: TGCAGTGCTAGAGATTTAGTTGCTAGCGGGAGGGGGTCCTACAATGAGCAGTTCTTC. This chain links TRBV20-1 with TRBJ2-1, with 12 bases fitting TRBD2. Germline values: CDR1 DFQATT, CDR2 SNEGSKA (reference sequence). The CDR3 is 19 amino acids. The J segment lost 1 base and the V segment lost 0 bases, leaving 10 bases of the junction unmatched.

CDR3 sequence reads: CASSFVDRNYGYTF. The CDR3 coding sequence is TGTGCCAGCAGTTTCGTAGACAGGAACTATGGCTACACCTTC. This chain joins TRBV28 and TRBJ1-2; D possibly corresponds to TRBD1 (6 bases). With 3 bases removed from V and 2 bases from J, the gap between germline ends came to 10 bases. The V gene's germline CDR1 is MDHEN and CDR2 SYDVKM. The CDR3 contains 14 residues.

This clonotype was picked up many times. The chain couples TRBV29-1 to TRBJ2-3; maybe TRBD2 (6 bases). Germline CDR1 reads SQVTM; CDR2 reads ANQGSEA. The CDR3 spans 14 residues. Trimming removed 3 bases from V and 3 bases from J, with 13 bases in between. The CDR3 loop is CSVDGGAGTDTQYF. The CDR3 DNA sequence: TGCAGCGTTGATGGAGGGGCTGGGACAGATACGCAGTATTTT.

The chain recombines TRBV6-1 with TRBJ1-1; 7 bases fit TRBD1. From germline, CDR1 is MNHNS and CDR2 SASEGT. The CDR3 length is 14 residues. V was clipped by 2 bases and J by 7 bases; unmatched bases: 7. For the CDR3, the DNA is TGTGCCAGCAGTGAAATAGGGGGCAGAGGTGAAGCTTTCTTT. This codes for CASSEIGGRGEAFF.

Notes on this clonotype: A much larger clone is a single base away; this may be a read error. The V and J genes are TRBV7-2 and TRBJ1-2, with D perhaps matching TRBD1 (5 bases). CDR1 and CDR2 (germline): SGHTA, FQGNSA. Trimming stripped 2 bases from V and 8 bases from J, with 18 bases between. The CDR3 extends over 15 amino acids. Here the CDR3 DNA reads TGTGCCAGCAGCTTAAACCGGGACGGTTCGGGGGGCTACACCTTC. Protein product: CASSLNRDGSGGYTF.

The table lists this clonotype with a few counts. Germline and junction disagree at one end, which may indicate a read error. The chain uses TRBV20-1 and TRBJ1-4; D not certain. Germline CDR1 DFQATT, CDR2 SNEGSKA (reference sequence). The CDR3 is 13 amino acids. The CDR3 DNA follows: TGCGGTGCTAGGCCTGGGACTAATGAAAAACTGTTTTTT. It specifies CGARPGTNEKLFF.

The chain is built from TRBV7-2 and TRBJ2-5; D is possibly TRBD1 or TRBD2 (5 bases each). Germline CDR1 is SGHTA and CDR2 is FQGNSA. CDR3 size: 14 residues. V lost 5 bases and J lost 12, with 22 bases in between. The CDR3 DNA sequence: TGTGCCAGCAGCGCCCCAAACGCCGGGACCGGGGAGTACTTC. Its translation is CASSAPNAGTGEYF.

This clonotype was seen at least ten times. The chain has TRBV27 and TRBJ2-3; 9 bases agree with TRBD2. The junction had 1 base not matched to a gene; V was cut back by 1 base and J by 2 bases. Per the germline V gene, CDR1 is MNHEY and CDR2 is SMNVEV (reference sequence). CDR3 length equals 15 residues. The CDR3 DNA follows: TGTGCCAGCAGTTTATTAGCGGGGGCCACAGATACGCAGTATTTT. Encoded protein: CASSLLAGATDTQYF.

The chain uses TRBV7-2 and TRBJ2-3; D not resolved. The CDR3 totals 14 residues. Germline V gene lookup returns CDR1 SGHTA and CDR2 FQGNSA. The V end lost 10 bases, the J end lost 1 base, and 15 bases lay between the germline ends. Written as DNA, the CDR3 is TGTGCCACAACAGCAAGTTTCGGCACAGATACGCAGTATTTT. Amino acid sequence: CATTASFGTDTQYF.

The chain employs TRBV7-2 and TRBJ2-7; 10 bases are shared with TRBD2. This CDR3 spans 15 amino acids. Germline V lookup: CDR1 SGHTA, CDR2 FQGNSA. After removal of 5 bases from V and 1 base from J, the junction contained 5 bases not matched to a gene. The CDR3 here is CASSEGGLASYEQYF. The CDR3 DNA follows: TGTGCCAGCAGCGAGGGGGGACTAGCGTCCTACGAGCAGTACTTC.

The chain is built from TRBV18 and TRBJ1-5; a weak D match, TRBD1 (5 bases). Germline-derived CDR1 and CDR2 are KGHSH and LQKENI. This CDR3 comprises 13 residues. Trimming took 5 bases from V and 7 from J, leaving 12 bases between them. The CDR3 sequence: CASSAGGDQPQHF. CDR3 bases: TGTGCCAGCTCAGCCGGGGGAGACCAGCCCCAGCATTTT.

The sample holds many counts of this clonotype. V is TRBV7-2 and J is TRBJ2-3; TRBD1 aligns across 7 bases. Per germline, CDR1 SGHTA and CDR2 FQGNSA. CDR3 length equals 16 residues. Trimming at V came to 3 bases and at J to 0 bases, leaving 6 bases not matched to a gene. The CDR3 here is CASSFIGTASTDTQYF. CDR3 DNA sequence: TGTGCCAGCAGCTTCATAGGGACAGCTAGCACAGATACGCAGTATTTT.

This clonotype was found a few times. This could be a read error, since a much larger clone is one nucleotide away. The rearrangement uses TRBV29-1 and TRBJ2-5, with 9 bases that match TRBD2. The junction had 13 bases not matched to a gene; V was cut back by 3 bases and J by 11 bases. CDR1 and CDR2 from the germline V gene are SQVTM and ANQGSEA. This CDR3 has 14 amino acids. CDR3 DNA sequence: TGCAGCGTTGATGTAGCGGGGGAGGGGTATGAGCAGTACTTC. It encodes CSVDVAGEGYEQYF. Looking up the rest from reference TRBV29-1 and TRBJ2-5 gives the full variable domain: SAVISQKPSRDICQRGTSLTIQCQVDSQVTMMFWYRQQPGQSLTLIATANQGSEATYESGFVIDKFPISRPNLTFSTLTVSNMSPEDSSIYLCSVDVAGEGYEQYFGPGTRLLVL.

The chain recombines TRBV7-2 with TRBJ1-6; no firm D call. Between the trimmed V and J ends, which lost 1 base and 7 bases, there was a span of 14 bases. The CDR3 covers 16 residues. From germline, CDR1 is SGHTA and CDR2 FQGNSA. The CDR3 is CASSLGSGGTNSPLHF. CDR3 DNA: TGTGCCAGCAGCTTAGGTTCGGGAGGAACAAATTCACCCCTCCACTTT.

The chain combines TRBV7-8 with TRBJ2-1, with D perhaps TRBD1 (5 bases). The germline CDR1 and CDR2 sequences are SGHVS and FQNEAQ. The CDR3 consists of 16 residues. V was shortened by 4 bases and J by 0 bases, with 13 bases between the two germline ends. The CDR3 protein is CASSSSGRSSYNEQFF. CDR3 coding DNA: TGTGCCAGCAGCTCATCAGGGCGGAGCTCCTACAATGAGCAGTTCTTC.

The V and J genes are TRBV15 and TRBJ1-4; 10 nucleotides align to TRBD1. Germline V CDR1 and CDR2: LNHNV, YYDKDF (reference sequence). Trimming removed 5 bases from V and 0 bases from J; junction bases left unmatched: 9. The length of the CDR3 is 18 residues. The CDR3 loop is CATSARDRGLATNEKLFF. The CDR3 coding sequence is TGTGCCACCAGCGCCCGGGACAGGGGACTTGCAACTAATGAAAAACTGTTTTTT.

The CDR3 nucleotides read TGTGCCAGCAGACTGAATACAGATACGCAGTATTTT. Its translation: CASRLNTDTQYF. The chain recombines TRBV2 with TRBJ2-3; no firm D call. V was clipped by 6 bases and J by 3 bases, with 7 bases between them. Germline CDR1 and CDR2: SNHLY and FYNNEI. There are 12 residues in the CDR3.

The V call is TRBV7-9, the J call TRBJ1-1; 8 bases line up with TRBD1. V dropped 4 bases and J dropped 1; count of bases not matched to a gene: 5. Germline-derived CDR1 and CDR2 are SEHNR and FQNEAQ (reference sequence). The CDR3 extends over 15 amino acids. CDR3: CASSSQGAENTEAFF. Written as DNA, the CDR3 is TGTGCCAGCAGCTCTCAGGGGGCCGAGAACACTGAAGCTTTCTTT.

The table lists this clonotype with a few counts. The chain couples TRBV12-3 or TRBV12-4 to TRBJ2-1; 8 bases are shared with TRBD2. CDR3 length equals 15 residues. The junction had 11 bases not matched to a gene; V was cut back by 6 bases and J by 7 bases. DNA of the CDR3: TGTGCCAGCAGGCCCCCGGGACTAGGGGGTAATGAGCAGTTCTTC. It is translated as CASRPPGLGGNEQFF.

Details on this clonotype: At one boundary the junction diverges from the germline segment, which might be a read error. This chain connects TRBV29-1 to TRBJ2-3; 7 bases agree with TRBD1. Germline V gene lookup returns CDR1 SQVTM and CDR2 ANQGSEA. The CDR3 is made up of 17 amino acids. CDR3 DNA: TGCAGCGTCCTACGGGACAGACCCGATATCAGCACAGGTACGCAGTATTTT. Translation gives CSVLRDRPDISTGTQYF.

The rearrangement links TRBV3-1 to TRBJ2-7; TRBD1 agrees at 9 bases. V shed 0 bases, J shed 6 bases, and the junction held 6 bases outside the gene matches. The CDR3 sequence is 15 residues long. Germline V gene data show CDR1 as LGHDT and CDR2 as YNNKEL (reference sequence). The CDR3 loop is CASSQELGQGSEQYF. The CDR3 region has the DNA TGTGCCAGCAGCCAAGAGCTCGGACAGGGGTCCGAGCAGTACTTC.